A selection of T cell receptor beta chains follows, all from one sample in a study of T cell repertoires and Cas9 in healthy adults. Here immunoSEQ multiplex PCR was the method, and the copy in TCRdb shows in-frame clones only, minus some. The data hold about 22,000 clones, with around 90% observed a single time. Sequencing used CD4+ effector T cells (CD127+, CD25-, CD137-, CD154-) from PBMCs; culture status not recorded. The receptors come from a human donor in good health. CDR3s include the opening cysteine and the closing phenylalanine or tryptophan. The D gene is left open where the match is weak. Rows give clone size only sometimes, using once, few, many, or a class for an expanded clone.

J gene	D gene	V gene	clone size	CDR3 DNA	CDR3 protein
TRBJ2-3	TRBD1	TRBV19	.	TGTGCCAGTAGTAAACAGGGGCTTAGCACAGATACGCAGTATTTT	CASSKQGLSTDTQYF
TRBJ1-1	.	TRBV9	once	TGTGCCAGCAGCGTAGCTCCTACGGGTCCGGGGGCGGGTGAAGCTTTCTTT	CASSVAPTGPGAGEAFF
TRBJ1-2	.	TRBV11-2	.	TGTGCCAGCAGCGGTCGGGACGGCTACTATGGCTACACCTTC	CASSGRDGYYGYTF
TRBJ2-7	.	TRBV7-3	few	TGTGCCAGCAGCTCACTCCTAGGGCCCTACGAGCAGTACTTC	CASSSLLGPYEQYF
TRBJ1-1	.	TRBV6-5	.	TGTGCCAGCAGTCGGAGGGAGGAGAACACTGAAGCTTTCTTT	CASSRREENTEAFF
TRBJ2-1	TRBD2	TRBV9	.	TGTGCCAGCAGCGTAAGCGGGAGGGCCGATGAGCAGTTCTTC	CASSVSGRADEQFF
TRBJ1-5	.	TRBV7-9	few	TGTGCCAGCAGTCAAAGTTCCAGCAATCAGCCCCAGCATTTT	CASSQSSSNQPQHF
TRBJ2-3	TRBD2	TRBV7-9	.	TGTGCCAGCAGCTTACTCTCGACTAGCGGGAAGGATACGCAGTATTTT	CASSLLSTSGKDTQYF
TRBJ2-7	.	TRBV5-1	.	TGCGCCAGCAGCTTACTAGCCACCGCTTACGAGCAGTACTTC	CASSLLATAYEQYF
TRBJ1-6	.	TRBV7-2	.	TGTGCCAGCAGCCCGGGCTTGGGGGGTTCACCCCTCCACTTT	CASSPGLGGSPLHF
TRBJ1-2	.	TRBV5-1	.	TGCGCCAGCAGCTTGGGTACTTCAGGTGCCTATGGCTACACCTTC	CASSLGTSGAYGYTF
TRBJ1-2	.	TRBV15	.	TGTGCCACCAGCAGAGATCGTTTGGGCTATGGCTACACCTTC	CATSRDRLGYGYTF
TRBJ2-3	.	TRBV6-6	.	TGTGCCAGCAGTTACCCGACAGCGAGCGGGACAGATACGCAGTATTTT	CASSYPTASGTDTQYF
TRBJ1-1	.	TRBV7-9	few	TGTGCCAGCAGCTCGGAGGGGGGCTTT	CASSSEGGF
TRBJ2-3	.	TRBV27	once	TGTGCCAGCAGTTCCCAGGGGCGTGGAGATACGCAGTATTTT	CASSSQGRGDTQYF
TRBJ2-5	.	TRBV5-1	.	TGCGCCAGCAGCTTGGTAGCCCCGGGACCTCAAGAGACCCAGTACTTC	CASSLVAPGPQETQYF
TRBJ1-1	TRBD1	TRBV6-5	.	TGTGCCAGCAGTTACTCAGCCCGGGACAGGGCCACTGAAGCTTTCTTT	CASSYSARDRATEAFF
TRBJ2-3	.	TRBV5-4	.	TGTGCCAGCAGCGCACCCTCGGGGTTGGGCGATACGCAGTATTTT	CASSAPSGLGDTQYF
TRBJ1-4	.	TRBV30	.	TGTGCCTGGAGCATACAGGGAGGGTTTGAAAAACTGTTTTTT	CAWSIQGGFEKLFF
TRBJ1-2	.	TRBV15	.	TGTGCCACCAGCAGAGCTCCTTCAGAGGGAGGCTACACCTTC	CATSRAPSEGGYTF
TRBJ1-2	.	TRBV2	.	TGTGCCAGCCATATGGACCTTTCAGGTGGCTACACCTTC	CASHMDLSGGYTF
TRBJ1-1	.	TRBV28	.	TGTGCCCTGCTGGGGGGGCCGAACACTGAAGCTTTCTTT	CALLGGPNTEAFF
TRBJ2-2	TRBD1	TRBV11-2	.	TGTGCCAGCAGCCTTCAGGGGGACAGGGTTGGCACCGGGGAGCTGTTTTTT	CASSLQGDRVGTGELFF
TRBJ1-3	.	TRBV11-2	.	TGTGCCAGCAGCTTAGAACGGACTGGAAACACCATATATTTT	CASSLERTGNTIYF
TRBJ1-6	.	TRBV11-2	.	TGTGCCAGCAGCTTGTCGGGGAAGAATTCACCCCTCCACTTT	CASSLSGKNSPLHF
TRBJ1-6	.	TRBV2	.	TGTGCCAGCAGTGAGATACAGAAGGGGACACCCCTCCACTTT	CASSEIQKGTPLHF
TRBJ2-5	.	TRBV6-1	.	TGTGCCAGCAGGGCAAACCAAGAGACCCAGTACTTC	CASRANQETQYF
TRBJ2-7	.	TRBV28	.	TGTGCCAGCCTAGGAGGGGGCGTCATCTACGAGCAGTACTTC	CASLGGGVIYEQYF
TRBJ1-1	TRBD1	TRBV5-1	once	TGCGCCAGCAGCCCCGGGACAGGGGTTGAAGCTTTCTTT	CASSPGTGVEAFF
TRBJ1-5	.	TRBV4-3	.	TGCGCCAGCAGCCGGGGAACCTCGGATCAGCCCCAGCATTTT	CASSRGTSDQPQHF
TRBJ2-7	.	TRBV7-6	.	TGTGCCAGCAGCTTTCCCCCCCGCGGCGGAACCTACGAGCAGTACTTC	CASSFPPRGGTYEQYF
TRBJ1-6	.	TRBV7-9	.	TGTGCCAGCAGCCCCGCCAGGGCCAATTCACCCCTCCACTTT	CASSPARANSPLHF
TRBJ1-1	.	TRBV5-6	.	TGTGCCAGCAGCGTGGGGATGAACACTGAAGCTTTCTTT	CASSVGMNTEAFF
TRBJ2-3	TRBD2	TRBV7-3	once	TGTGCCAGCAGCTTAACGCTAGCGGGGGGCTCAGATACGCAGTATTTT	CASSLTLAGGSDTQYF
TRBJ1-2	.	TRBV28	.	TGTGCCAGCGGGGGGGCAGGCCACACCTTC	CASGGAGHTF
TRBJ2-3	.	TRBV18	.	TGTGCCAGCTCACCCGCCAGCACAGATACGCAGTATTTT	CASSPASTDTQYF
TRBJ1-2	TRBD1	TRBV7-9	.	TGTGCCAGCAGCTCAATCAGGACAGGGGTAGTAGGCTACACCTTC	CASSSIRTGVVGYTF
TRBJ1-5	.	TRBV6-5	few	TGTGCCAGCAGTTACGGGGGGGGCAATCAGCCCCAGCATTTT	CASSYGGGNQPQHF
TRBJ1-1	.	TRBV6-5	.	TGTGCCAGCAGTTACGGCGGGAGGCAGCGGGACACTGAAGCTTTCTTT	CASSYGGRQRDTEAFF
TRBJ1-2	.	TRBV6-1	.	TGTGCCAGCAGCGAACAAGTACAGGGTTCTGGCTACACCTTC	CASSEQVQGSGYTF
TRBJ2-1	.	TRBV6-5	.	TGTGCCAGCAGTTACTCGAAGCGGACATCCTACAATGAGCAGTTCTTC	CASSYSKRTSYNEQFF
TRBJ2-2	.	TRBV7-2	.	TGTGCCAGCAGCTTAGCTATAAACACCGGGGAGCTGTTTTTT	CASSLAINTGELFF
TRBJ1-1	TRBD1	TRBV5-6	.	TGTGCCAGCAGCTATAAACCGGGACAGGCTGAAGCTTTCTTT	CASSYKPGQAEAFF
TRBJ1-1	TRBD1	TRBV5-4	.	TGTGCCAGCAGCCCGACAGGGGGAAACACTGAAGCTTTCTTT	CASSPTGGNTEAFF
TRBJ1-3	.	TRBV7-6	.	TGTGCCAGCAGCTTAGCGGGGGGCCCCTCTGGAAACACCATATATTTT	CASSLAGGPSGNTIYF
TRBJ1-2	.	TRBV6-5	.	TGTGCCAGCAGTACCCCGGGGGCTGGCTACACCTTC	CASSTPGAGYTF